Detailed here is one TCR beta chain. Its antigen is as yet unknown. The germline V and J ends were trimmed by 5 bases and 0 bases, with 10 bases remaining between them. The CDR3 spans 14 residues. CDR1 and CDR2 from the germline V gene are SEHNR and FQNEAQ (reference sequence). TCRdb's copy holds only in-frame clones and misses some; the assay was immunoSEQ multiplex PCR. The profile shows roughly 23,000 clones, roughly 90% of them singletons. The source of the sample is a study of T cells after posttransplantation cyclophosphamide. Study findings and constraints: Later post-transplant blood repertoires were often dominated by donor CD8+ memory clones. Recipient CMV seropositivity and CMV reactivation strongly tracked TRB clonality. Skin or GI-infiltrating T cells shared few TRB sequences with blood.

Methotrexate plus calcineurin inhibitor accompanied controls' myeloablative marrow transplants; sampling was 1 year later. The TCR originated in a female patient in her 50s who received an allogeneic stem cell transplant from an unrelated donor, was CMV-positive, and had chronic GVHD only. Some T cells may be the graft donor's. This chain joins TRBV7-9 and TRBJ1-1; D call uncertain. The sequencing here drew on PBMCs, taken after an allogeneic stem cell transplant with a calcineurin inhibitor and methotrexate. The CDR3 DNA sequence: TGTGCCAGCAGCGGACTGCTTATGAACACTGAAGCTTTCTTT. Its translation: CASSGLLMNTEAFF.